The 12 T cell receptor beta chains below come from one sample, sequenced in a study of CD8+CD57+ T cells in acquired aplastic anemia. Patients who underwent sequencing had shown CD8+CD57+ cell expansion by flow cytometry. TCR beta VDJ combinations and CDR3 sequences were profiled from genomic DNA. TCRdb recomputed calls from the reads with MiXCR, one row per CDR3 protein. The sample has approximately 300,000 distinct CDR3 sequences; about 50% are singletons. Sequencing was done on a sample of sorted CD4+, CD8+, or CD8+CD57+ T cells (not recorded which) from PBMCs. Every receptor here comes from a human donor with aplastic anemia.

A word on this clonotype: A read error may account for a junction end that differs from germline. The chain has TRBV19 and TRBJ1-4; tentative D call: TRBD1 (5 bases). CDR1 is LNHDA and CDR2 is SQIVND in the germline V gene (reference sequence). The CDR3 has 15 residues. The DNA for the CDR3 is TGTGCCAGTAGTCCCCGGGACGTAACTAGTGAAAAACTGTTTTTT. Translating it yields CASSPRDVTSEKLFF.

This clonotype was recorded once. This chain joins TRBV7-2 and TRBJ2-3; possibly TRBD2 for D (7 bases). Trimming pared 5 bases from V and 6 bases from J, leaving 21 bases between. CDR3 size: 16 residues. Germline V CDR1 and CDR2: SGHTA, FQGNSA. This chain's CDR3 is CASSPQGGGLLDTQYF. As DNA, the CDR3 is TGTGCCAGCAGCCCACAAGGGGGGGGATTATTGGATACGCAGTATTTT.

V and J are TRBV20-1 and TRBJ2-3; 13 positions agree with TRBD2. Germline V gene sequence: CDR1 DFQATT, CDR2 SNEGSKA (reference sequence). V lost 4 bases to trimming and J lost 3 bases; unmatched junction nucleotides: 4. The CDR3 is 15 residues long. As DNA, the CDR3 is TGCAGTGCTATGAGACTAGCGGGGGGAACAGATACGCAGTATTTT. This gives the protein CSAMRLAGGTDTQYF.

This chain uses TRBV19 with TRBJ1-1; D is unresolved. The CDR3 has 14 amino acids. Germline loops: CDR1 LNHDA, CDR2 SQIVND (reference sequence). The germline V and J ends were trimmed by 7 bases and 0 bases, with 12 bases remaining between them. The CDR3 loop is CASTFGDLNTEAFF. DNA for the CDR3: TGTGCCAGTACTTTCGGGGATCTGAACACTGAAGCTTTCTTT.

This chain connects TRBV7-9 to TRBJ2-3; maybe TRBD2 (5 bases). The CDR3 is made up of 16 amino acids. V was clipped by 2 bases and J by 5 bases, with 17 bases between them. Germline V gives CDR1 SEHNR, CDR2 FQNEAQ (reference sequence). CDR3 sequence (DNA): TGTGCCAGCAGCTTATACGCGGGCCGTGGGCTAGATACGCAGTATTTT. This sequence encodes CASSLYAGRGLDTQYF.

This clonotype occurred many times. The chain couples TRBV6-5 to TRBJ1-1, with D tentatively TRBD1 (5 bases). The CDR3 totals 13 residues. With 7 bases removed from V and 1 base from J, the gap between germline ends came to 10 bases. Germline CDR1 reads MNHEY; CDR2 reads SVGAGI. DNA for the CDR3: TGTGCCAGCAACCGGGGGTCGAACACTGAAGCTTTCTTT. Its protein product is CASNRGSNTEAFF.

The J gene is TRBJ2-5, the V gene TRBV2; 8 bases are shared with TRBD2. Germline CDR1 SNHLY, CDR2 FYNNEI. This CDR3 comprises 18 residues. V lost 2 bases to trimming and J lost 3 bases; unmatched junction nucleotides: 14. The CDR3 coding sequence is TGTGCCAGCAGTGAAATTTTACGTCGAGCGGGAGCCGAAGAGACCCAGTACTTC. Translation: CASSEILRRAGAEETQYF.

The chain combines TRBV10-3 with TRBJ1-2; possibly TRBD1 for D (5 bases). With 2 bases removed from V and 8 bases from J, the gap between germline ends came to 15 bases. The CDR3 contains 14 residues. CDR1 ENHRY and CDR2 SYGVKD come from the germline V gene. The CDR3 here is CAISEARVEAGYTF. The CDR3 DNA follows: TGTGCCATCAGTGAGGCCAGGGTTGAGGCGGGCTACACCTTC.

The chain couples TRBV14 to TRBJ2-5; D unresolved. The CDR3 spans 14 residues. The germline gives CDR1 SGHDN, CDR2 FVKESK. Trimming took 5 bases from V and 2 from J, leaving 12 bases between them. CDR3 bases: TGTGCCAGCAGCTTAGTGCCGCGACAAGAGACCCAGTACTTC. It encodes CASSLVPRQETQYF. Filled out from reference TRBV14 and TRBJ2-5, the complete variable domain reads EAGVTQFPSHSVIEKGQTVTLRCDPISGHDNLYWYRRVMGKEIKFLLHFVKESKQDESGMPNNRFLAERTGGTYSTLKVQPAELEDSGVYFCASSLVPRQETQYFGPGTRLLVL.

In DNA form, the CDR3 reads TGTGCCAGCAGTTTAGATCGCCTGTATAATTCACCCCTCCACTTT. This sequence encodes CASSLDRLYNSPLHF. This chain links TRBV12-3 or TRBV12-4 with TRBJ1-6; no reliable D call. The CDR3 loop spans 15 amino acids. The V and J ends lost 1 base and 4 bases respectively, with 8 bases between them.

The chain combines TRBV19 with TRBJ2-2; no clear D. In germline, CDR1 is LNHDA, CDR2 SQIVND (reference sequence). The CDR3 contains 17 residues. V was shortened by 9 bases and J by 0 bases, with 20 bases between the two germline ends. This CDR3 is CASQLFRAPPNTGELFF. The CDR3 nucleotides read TGTGCCAGCCAGCTCTTTAGGGCCCCACCGAACACCGGGGAGCTGTTTTTT.

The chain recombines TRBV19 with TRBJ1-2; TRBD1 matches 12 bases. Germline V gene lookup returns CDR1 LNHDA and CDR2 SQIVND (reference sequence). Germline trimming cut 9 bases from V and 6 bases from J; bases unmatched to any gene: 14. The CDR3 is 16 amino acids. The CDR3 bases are TGTGCCAGCAGTGTGGGGACCGGGACAGGGGGCCATGGCTACACCTTC. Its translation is CASSVGTGTGGHGYTF.